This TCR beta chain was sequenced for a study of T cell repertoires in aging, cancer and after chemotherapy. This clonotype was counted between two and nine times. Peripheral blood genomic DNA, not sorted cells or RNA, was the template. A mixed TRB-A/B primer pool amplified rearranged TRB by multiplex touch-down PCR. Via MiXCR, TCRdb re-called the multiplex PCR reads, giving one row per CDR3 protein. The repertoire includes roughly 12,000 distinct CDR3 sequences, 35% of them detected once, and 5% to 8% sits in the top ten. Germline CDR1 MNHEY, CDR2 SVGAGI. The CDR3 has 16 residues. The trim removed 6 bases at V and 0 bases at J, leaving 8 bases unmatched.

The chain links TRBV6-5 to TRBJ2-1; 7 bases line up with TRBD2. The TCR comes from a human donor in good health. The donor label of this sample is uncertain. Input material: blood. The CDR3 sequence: CASRPYSGVSYNEQFF. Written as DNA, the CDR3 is TGTGCCAGCAGGCCTTACAGCGGGGTCTCCTACAATGAGCAGTTCTTC.